This T cell receptor beta chain was identified during a study of control samples from healthy donors and cancer patients. TCRdb's copy holds only in-frame clones and misses some; the assay was immunoSEQ multiplex PCR. The sample has tens of thousands of clones, approximately 87% seen once. Looked up from germline, CDR1 is MNHEY and CDR2 is SMNVEV (reference sequence). CDR3 length: 13 residues. V lost 6 bases, J lost 4 bases, and 7 bases lay in between. The rearrangement links TRBV27 to TRBJ1-6, with a weak D call TRBD1 (6 bases). The specimen sequenced was PBMCs. The receptor was derived from a woman in her fifties or sixties with lung cancer. The CDR3 is CASSGQYNSPLHF. CDR3 DNA sequence: TGTGCCAGCAGCGGACAGTATAATTCACCCCTCCACTTT.